The TCR beta chain described here comes from a study of chemoradiotherapy in HPV16-positive cancers. Details on this clone: Its specificity is not known.

Broader study findings: Non-HPV-specific T cells did not expand in tumors during treatment, whereas candidate HPV-specific clones and E7-related motifs did.

The CDR3 is 16 amino acids. Per the germline V gene, CDR1 is MGHRA and CDR2 is YSYEKL. V dropped 5 bases and J dropped 0; count of bases not matched to a gene: 9. The data were produced by immunoSEQ multiplex PCR, yet TCRdb's version contains in-frame clones alone and is incomplete. The data hold under 6,500 clones, with 76% observed a single time. V gene TRBV4-1 combines with J gene TRBJ1-1, with 7 bases that match TRBD1. The clonotype comes from a human donor with HPV-associated anogenital cancer. Sampling was performed from a patient who underwent chemoradiotherapy. CDR3 in DNA: TGCGCCAGCAGCGAATCCAGGGGGTATATGAACACTGAAGCTTTCTTT. Translation gives CASSESRGYMNTEAFF.